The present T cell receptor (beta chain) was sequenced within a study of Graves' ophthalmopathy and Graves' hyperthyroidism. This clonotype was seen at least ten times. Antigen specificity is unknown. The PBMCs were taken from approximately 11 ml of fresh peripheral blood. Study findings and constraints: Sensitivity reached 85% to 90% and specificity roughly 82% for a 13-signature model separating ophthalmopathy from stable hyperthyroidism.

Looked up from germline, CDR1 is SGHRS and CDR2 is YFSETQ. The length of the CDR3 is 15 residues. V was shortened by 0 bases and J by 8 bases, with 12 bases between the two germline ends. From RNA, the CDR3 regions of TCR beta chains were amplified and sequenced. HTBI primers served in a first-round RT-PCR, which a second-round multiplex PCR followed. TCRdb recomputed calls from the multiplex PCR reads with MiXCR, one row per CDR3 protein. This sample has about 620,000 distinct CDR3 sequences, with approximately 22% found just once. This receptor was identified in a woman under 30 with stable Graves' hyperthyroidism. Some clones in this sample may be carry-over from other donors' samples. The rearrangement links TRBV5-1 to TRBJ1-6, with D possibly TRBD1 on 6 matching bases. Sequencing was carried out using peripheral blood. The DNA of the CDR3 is TGCGCCAGCAGCTTGGATCAGGGGAGCTATTCACCCCTCCACTTT. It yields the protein CASSLDQGSYSPLHF.